This T cell receptor beta chain is drawn from a study of blood T cell repertoires in COVID-19. Study summary: In each case, the material was cDNA or gDNA derived from T cells, B-cell-depleted T cells, or PBMCs.

Authors' analysis steps: The authors estimated nucleated cell counts from reference gene primer amplification. Clones were sequenced by immunoSEQ multiplex PCR, and TCRdb holds only the in-frame ones, with some missing. The DNA gave D and trimming, while V, J and clone size come from that table. The sample has under 85,000 clones; over 75% are singletons. In germline, CDR1 is LNHDA, CDR2 SQIVND (reference sequence). Trimming removed 6 bases at V and 6 bases at J, with 12 bases between. This CDR3 has 14 residues. The receptor was isolated from a man older than 75 with acute or convalescent COVID-19. The sample comprised peripheral blood. This sequence joins TRBV19 and TRBJ1-6, with D tentatively TRBD1 (6 bases). The CDR3 nucleotides are TGTGCCAGTAGGGAAGACAGGACTAATTCACCCCTCCACTTT. This gives the protein CASREDRTNSPLHF.